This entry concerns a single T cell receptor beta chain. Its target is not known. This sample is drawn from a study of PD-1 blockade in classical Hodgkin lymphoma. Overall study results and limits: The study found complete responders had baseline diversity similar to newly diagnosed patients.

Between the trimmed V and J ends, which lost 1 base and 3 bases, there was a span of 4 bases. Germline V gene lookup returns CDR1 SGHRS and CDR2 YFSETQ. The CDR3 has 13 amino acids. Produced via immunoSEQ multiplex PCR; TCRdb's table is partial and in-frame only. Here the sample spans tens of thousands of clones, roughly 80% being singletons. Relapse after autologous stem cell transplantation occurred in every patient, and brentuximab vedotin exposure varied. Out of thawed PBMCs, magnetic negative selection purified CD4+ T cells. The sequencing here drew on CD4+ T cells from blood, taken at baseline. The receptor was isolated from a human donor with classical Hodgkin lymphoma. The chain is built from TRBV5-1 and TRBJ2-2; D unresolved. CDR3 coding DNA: TGCGCCAGCAGCTTGAAGGACACCGGGGAGCTGTTTTTT. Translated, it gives CASSLKDTGELFF.